Shown below are 16 T cell receptor beta chains from a single sample sequenced in a study of breast tumors, draining lymph nodes, adjacent tissues (dated by TCRdb to 2016 to 2018). Library construction relied on multiplex PCR. Sequenced using an Illumina HiSeq 2000. The public reads were reprocessed in TCRdb via fastp at Q25 and MiXCR, keeping in-frame beta chains. Every CDR3 protein is listed once, alongside the most common genes and DNA of its rows. The sample table contains about 300,000 distinct CDR3 sequences; only one count was recorded for more than 30% of them. More than 1% of the sample comes from the top ten. The axillary draining lymph nodes of breast cancer patients were the source of the lymph node samples. Material for sequencing was axillary lymph node tissue. All receptors derive from a female donor with breast cancer. Some clones in this sample may be carry-over from other donors' samples.

The rearrangement joins TRBV18 to TRBJ2-3; D is uncertain. The CDR3 runs to 13 residues. V was trimmed by 4 bases and J by 1 base, leaving 6 bases between them. CDR1 KGHSH and CDR2 LQKENI come from the germline V gene. CDR3 bases: TGTGCCAGCTCACACGCAGGCACAGATACGCAGTATTTT. Translation gives CASSHAGTDTQYF. Based on the CDR3 plus reference TRBV18 and TRBJ2-3, the full variable domain is NAGVMQNPRHLVRRRGQEARLRCSPMKGHSHVYWYRQLPEEGLKFMVYLQKENIIDESGMPKERFSAEFPKEGPSILRIQQVVRGDSAAYFCASSHAGTDTQYFGPGTRLTVL.

V is TRBV10-3 and J is TRBJ2-6, with 7 bases aligning to TRBD1. The germline V gene encodes CDR1 ENHRY and CDR2 SYGVKD. The CDR3 has 15 amino acids. V shed 10 bases, J shed 4 bases, and the junction held 10 bases outside the gene matches. The CDR3 is CASSEKGAGANVLTF. The CDR3, as DNA: TGTGCCAGCAGCGAGAAGGGGGCCGGGGCCAACGTCCTGACTTTC.

This sequence joins TRBV18 and TRBJ2-3, with D perhaps TRBD1 or TRBD2 (5 bases each). V dropped 2 bases and J dropped 2 bases, with 11 bases sitting between them. Germline CDR1 KGHSH, CDR2 LQKENI. This CDR3 contains 15 residues. CDR3 protein: CASSPGVGVTDTQYF. The CDR3 DNA follows: TGTGCCAGCTCACCAGGGGTGGGGGTCACAGATACGCAGTATTTT.

This clonotype was counted at least ten times. V is TRBV7-6 and J is TRBJ2-7; tentatively, D is TRBD1 (6 bases). CDR3 length: 12 residues. Germline V gives CDR1 SGHVS, CDR2 FNYEAQ. V lost 5 bases, J lost 6 bases, and 11 bases lay in between. CDR3 sequence (DNA): TGTGCCAGCAGCCTCCGGACAGCCGAGCAGTACTTC. Its protein is CASSLRTAEQYF.

There are many counts of this clonotype. A junction end diverges from the germline sequence, so it may reflect a read error. V gene TRBV5-1 combines with J gene TRBJ2-7, with D maybe TRBD1 (6 bases). This CDR3 comprises 15 residues. Germline CDR1 and CDR2: SGHRS and YFSETQ. In nucleotides, the CDR3 is TGCGCCAGCAGCTTGTCTTATGGGGGCTCCTACAAGCAGTACTTC. It translates to CASSLSYGGSYKQYF.

This clonotype occurred many times. The chain has TRBV24-1 and TRBJ2-7; 8 nucleotides align to TRBD1. From germline, CDR1 is KGHDR and CDR2 SFDVKD. V dropped 4 bases and J dropped 6; count of bases not matched to a gene: 4. The CDR3 has 13 residues. The CDR3 coding sequence is TGTGCCACCAGTGACGAAACAGGGGGCGAGCAGTACTTC. Translation: CATSDETGGEQYF.

This clonotype came up many times. The chain has TRBV4-2 and TRBJ1-2; D gene uncertain. V was trimmed by 3 bases and J by 0 bases, leaving 11 bases between them. Germline V gives CDR1 LGHNA, CDR2 YNFKEQ. There are 15 residues in the CDR3. CDR3 sequence reads: CASSQSHGANYGYTF. The CDR3 DNA follows: TGTGCCAGCAGCCAGTCCCACGGGGCTAACTATGGCTACACCTTC.

Ten or more counts support this clonotype. The rearrangement links TRBV5-8 to TRBJ2-7; the D gene is possibly TRBD1 (5 bases). There are 12 residues in the CDR3. Deletions cut 0 bases from V and 12 bases from J, with 13 bases between. In germline, CDR1 is SGHTS, CDR2 YDEGEE. CDR3 in amino acids: CASSLDRAQGYF. In DNA form, the CDR3 reads TGTGCCAGCAGCTTGGACCGGGCTCAGGGGTACTTC. Variable domain in full (rest from reference TRBV5-8 and TRBJ2-7): EAGVTQSPTHLIKTRGQQATLRCSPISGHTSVYWYQQALGLGLQFLLWYDEGEERNRGNFPPRFSGRQFPNYSSELNVNALELEDSALYLCASSLDRAQGYFGPGTRLTVT.

This clonotype was found many times. This chain connects TRBV27 to TRBJ1-4; no definite D call. The CDR3 sequence is 13 residues long. Germline-derived CDR1 and CDR2 are MNHEY and SMNVEV (reference sequence). V gave up 6 bases and J gave up 5 bases, with 10 bases separating them. The CDR3 DNA reads as TGTGCCAGCAGCCGTGGAACGAATGAAAAACTGTTTTTT. Translation: CASSRGTNEKLFF.

This clonotype was counted at least ten times. The gene calls are TRBV10-2 and TRBJ2-3; 7 positions match TRBD1. Germline values: CDR1 WSHSY, CDR2 SAAADI. Trimming took 2 bases from V and 1 from J; bases not matched to a gene: 6. This CDR3 contains 16 residues. The CDR3 bases are TGCGCCAGCAGTGAGAGTGCAGGGGGTGGCACAGATACGCAGTATTTT. Amino acid sequence: CASSESAGGGTDTQYF.

Many counts were recorded for this clonotype. V is TRBV15 and J is TRBJ2-2, with 11 bases that match TRBD2. V gave up 0 bases and J gave up 5 bases; unmatched junction bases: 2. Germline V gene data show CDR1 as LNHNV and CDR2 as YYDKDF (reference sequence). CDR3 size: 16 residues. The CDR3 spells CATSREGLADTGELFF. CDR3 DNA: TGTGCCACCAGCAGAGAGGGACTAGCGGATACCGGGGAGCTGTTTTTT.

Of note for this clonotype: Its ends do not fully match the called genes, so a read error is possible. This chain joins TRBV9 and TRBJ2-6, with D perhaps TRBD1 (5 bases). Looked up from germline, CDR1 is SGDLS and CDR2 is YYNGEE. The CDR3 is made up of 16 amino acids. CDR3 sequence: CASSSWGNSGANALTF. The CDR3 DNA follows: TGTGCCAGCAGCAGCTGGGGAAACTCTGGGGCCAACGCCCTGACTTTC.

The rearrangement links TRBV25-1 to TRBJ2-1; no definite D call. The CDR3 extends over 9 amino acids. Trimming pared 11 bases from V and 8 bases from J, leaving 7 bases between. Germline lookup yields CDR1 MGHDK and CDR2 SYGVNS. CDR3 nucleotides: TGTGCCGCAGGTTATGAGCAGTTCTTC. Protein sequence: CAAGYEQFF.

This clonotype was observed a handful of times. Here the CDR3 reads CASSPPGTEAFF. The DNA for the CDR3 is TGCGCCAGCAGCCCACCTGGGACTGAAGCTTTCTTT. The chain couples TRBV4-1 to TRBJ1-1; unclear D gene. Germline-derived CDR1 and CDR2 are MGHRA and YSYEKL. The CDR3 consists of 12 residues. V was shortened by 4 bases and J by 5 bases, with 8 bases between the two germline ends.

The chain recombines TRBV2 with TRBJ1-2; 7 bases match TRBD1. The CDR3 contains 12 residues. CDR1 and CDR2 (germline): SNHLY, FYNNEI. The CDR3 reads CASHTGDYGYTF. Here the CDR3 DNA reads TGTGCTAGTCACACAGGGGACTATGGCTACACCTTC. The full variable domain, its missing parts supplied by reference TRBV2 and TRBJ1-2, is EPEVTQTPSHQVTQMGQEVILRCVPISNHLYFYWYRQILGQKVEFLVSFYNNEISEKSEIFDDQFSVERPDGSNFTLKIRSTKLEDSAMYFCASHTGDYGYTFGSGTRLTVV.

Ten or more counts support this clonotype. J is TRBJ2-7 and V is TRBV19; 9 bases line up with TRBD2. Germline V gene lookup returns CDR1 LNHDA and CDR2 SQIVND (reference sequence). V lost 3 bases to trimming and J lost 6 bases; unmatched junction nucleotides: 9. The CDR3 runs to 15 residues. The CDR3: CASSMFAGGPGEQYF. The DNA for the CDR3 is TGTGCCAGTAGTATGTTTGCGGGAGGGCCGGGCGAGCAGTACTTC.